What follows are 23 T cell receptor beta chains derived from one specimen sequenced in a study of identical twins. TCRdb itself ran the 5' RACE reads through MiXCR, one entry per CDR3 protein. The sample lists 700,000 or so distinct CDR3 sequences, about 20% occurring once. The same specimen was also included in a second study, on T cells expressing NK-cell markers.

The sample comprised PBMCs. The receptors derive from a woman under 30 in good health.

In this sample, this clonotype turned up many times. The chain recombines TRBV6-6 with TRBJ2-7; unclear D gene. Per germline, CDR1 MNHNY and CDR2 SVGAGI (reference sequence). CDR3 length: 13 residues. Trimming left V 8 bases short and J 2 bases short, with 13 bases between. The CDR3 spells CASRNPVTYEQYF. Here the CDR3 DNA reads TGTGCCAGCCGTAACCCAGTGACCTACGAGCAGTACTTC.

The gene calls are TRBV2 and TRBJ1-2; 7 bases match TRBD1. The J segment lost 4 bases and the V segment lost 7 bases, leaving 9 bases of the junction unmatched. Germline V gene sequence: CDR1 SNHLY, CDR2 FYNNEI. This CDR3 contains 14 residues. CDR3 coding DNA: TGTGCCAGCAAGTCTGGACAGGTGATCTATGGCTACACCTTC. Its protein product is CASKSGQVIYGYTF.

This clonotype was observed at least ten times. V is TRBV20-1 and J is TRBJ2-5; D call uncertain. CDR1 is DFQATT, CDR2 SNEGSKA, per germline (reference sequence). This CDR3 spans 10 amino acids. In DNA, the CDR3 is TGCAGAGCCTCCGTGGAGACCCAGTACTTC. Translation gives CRASVETQYF.

Only a few counts were recorded for this clonotype. The chain uses TRBV7-9 and TRBJ1-6; D is uncertain. The CDR3 runs to 16 residues. The V end was cut by 4 bases, the J end by 9 bases, with 19 bases between. CDR1 and CDR2 from the germline V gene are SEHNR and FQNEAQ (reference sequence). Written as DNA, the CDR3 is TGTGCCAGCAGCTCCGACCGGCCAGGAGTGGGTTCACCCCTCCACTTT. Its translation: CASSSDRPGVGSPLHF.

This clonotype was counted ten times or more. The CDR3, as DNA: TGTGCCAGCAGCCCAGGATCCTATCAGCCCCAGCATTTT. As protein: CASSPGSYQPQHF. V gene TRBV3-1 combines with J gene TRBJ1-5, with D unresolved. The germline CDR1 and CDR2 sequences are LGHDT and YNNKEL (reference sequence). V lost 4 bases and J lost 5, with 9 bases in between. The CDR3 has 13 residues.

This clonotype was seen repeatedly, ten times or more. V is TRBV12-3 or TRBV12-4 and J is TRBJ2-7, with TRBD1 identical over 7 bases. The CDR3 contains 12 residues. V was clipped by 7 bases and J by 6 bases; unmatched bases: 6. In DNA form, the CDR3 reads TGTGCCAGCACCCAGGACAGGCTCGAGCAGTACTTC. This sequence encodes CASTQDRLEQYF.

J is TRBJ2-1 and V is TRBV20-1, with a possible D match to TRBD2 (6 bases). This CDR3 is 13 amino acids long. V was clipped by 3 bases and J by 4 bases, with 10 bases between them. Germline CDR1 is DFQATT and CDR2 is SNEGSKA (reference sequence). This chain's CDR3 is CSARASVYNEQFF. The CDR3 bases are TGCAGTGCTAGGGCTAGCGTTTACAATGAGCAGTTCTTC.

This chain uses TRBV11-2 with TRBJ2-5; 7 bases agree with TRBD2. Looked up from germline, CDR1 is SGHAT and CDR2 is FQNNGV. V lost 5 bases, J lost 4 bases, and 22 bases stayed unmatched. The CDR3 runs 19 residues. CDR3 amino acids: CASSPRRLAGKRVAETQYF. As DNA, the CDR3 is TGTGCCAGCAGCCCCCGTCGGTTAGCGGGTAAAAGGGTGGCAGAGACCCAGTACTTC.

This clonotype showed up many times. The chain carries TRBV5-1 and TRBJ1-1; D unresolved. CDR3 length: 17 residues. V was pared by 4 bases and J by 0 bases, with 19 bases between. CDR1 and CDR2 from the germline V gene are SGHRS and YFSETQ. The CDR3 region is CASSPTSAYRMNTEAFF. CDR3 coding DNA: TGCGCCAGCAGCCCAACCTCGGCGTACCGCATGAACACTGAAGCTTTCTTT.

This clonotype came up a few times. The chain employs TRBV29-1 and TRBJ2-1, with a possible D match to TRBD1 (6 bases). The germline CDR1 and CDR2 sequences are SQVTM and ANQGSEA. Trimming cost V 4 bases and J 8 bases, with 15 bases left between them. CDR3 length equals 13 residues. The CDR3 spells CSVVGQLEDEQFF. CDR3 DNA: TGCAGCGTTGTCGGACAGTTGGAAGATGAGCAGTTCTTC.

This clonotype was detected a few times. The chain couples TRBV29-1 to TRBJ2-1; D gene ambiguous. The V gene lost 3 bases and the J gene lost 9 bases, with 6 bases spanning the gap. This CDR3 has 10 amino acids. Looked up from germline, CDR1 is SQVTM and CDR2 is ANQGSEA. The CDR3 DNA is TGCAGCGTTGAGTCCGGTGAGCAGTTCTTC. Translated: CSVESGEQFF.

This clonotype was detected many times. This chain uses TRBV15 with TRBJ1-6; D is unresolved. Germline V gene lookup returns CDR1 LNHNV and CDR2 YYDKDF (reference sequence). The CDR3 length is 15 residues. Deletions cut 0 bases from V and 10 bases from J, with 13 bases between. CDR3 amino acids: CATSRDPRVGSPLHF. CDR3 bases: TGTGCCACCAGCAGAGATCCGCGGGTAGGGTCACCCCTCCACTTT.

This chain links TRBV20-1 with TRBJ1-2, with TRBD1 matching 7 bases. Germline V gene data show CDR1 as DFQATT and CDR2 as SNEGSKA (reference sequence). Trimming took 3 bases from V and 2 from J; bases not matched to a gene: 9. The CDR3 consists of 15 residues. The DNA of the CDR3 is TGCAGTGCTAGCTCCGACAGGGTGGCGAACTATGGCTACACCTTC. Amino acid sequence: CSASSDRVANYGYTF.

The chain joins TRBV20-1 to TRBJ2-5; 8 bases fit TRBD2. Unmatched junction bases numbered 8, after V lost 1 base and J lost 1 base. Germline lookup yields CDR1 DFQATT and CDR2 SNEGSKA (reference sequence). There are 16 residues in the CDR3. CDR3 residues: CSARGDPSGSQETQYF. For the CDR3, the DNA is TGCAGTGCTAGAGGGGACCCTAGCGGGTCCCAAGAGACCCAGTACTTC.

Ten or more counts support this clonotype. The rearrangement uses TRBV15 and TRBJ2-1, with D perhaps assigned TRBD1 or TRBD2 (5 bases each). Germline assignment: CDR1 LNHNV and CDR2 YYDKDF (reference sequence). Trimming removed 4 bases at V and 5 bases at J, with 12 bases between. The CDR3 has 14 amino acids. CDR3 residues: CATSTYRDHNEQFF. The CDR3 nucleotides are TGTGCCACCAGCACCTATAGGGACCACAATGAGCAGTTCTTC. The full variable domain, with the rest looked up from reference TRBV15 and TRBJ2-1, is DAMVIQNPRYQVTQFGKPVTLSCSQTLNHNVMYWYQQKSSQAPKLLFHYYDKDFNNEADTPDNFQSRRPNTSFCFLDIRSPGLGDTAMYLCATSTYRDHNEQFFGPGTRLTVL.

J is TRBJ2-7 and V is TRBV9; D unresolved. Germline CDR1 SGDLS, CDR2 YYNGEE. CDR3 length: 14 residues. Trimming removed 0 bases at V and 0 bases at J, with 7 bases between. The CDR3 nucleotides read TGTGCCAGCAGCGTAGCCGGGCTCTCCTACGAGCAGTACTTC. It codes for CASSVAGLSYEQYF. Based on the CDR3 plus reference TRBV9 and TRBJ2-7, the full variable domain is DSGVTQTPKHLITATGQRVTLRCSPRSGDLSVYWYQQSLDQGLQFLIQYYNGEERAKGNILERFSAQQFPDLHSELNLSSLELGDSALYFCASSVAGLSYEQYFGPGTRLTVT.

This clonotype has just a few counts. The chain recombines TRBV5-1 with TRBJ2-7; 8 bases align to TRBD1. Germline lookup yields CDR1 SGHRS and CDR2 YFSETQ. This CDR3 region has 14 residues. V gave up 3 bases and J gave up 6 bases; unmatched junction bases: 8. CDR3 bases: TGCGCCAGCAGCTCCTGGACAGGGATGGTCGAGCAGTACTTC. This gives the protein CASSSWTGMVEQYF.

J is TRBJ2-1 and V is TRBV11-2; 7 nucleotides align to TRBD2. CDR3 length equals 15 residues. V lost 1 base, J lost 3 bases, and 3 bases stayed unmatched. Looked up from germline, CDR1 is SGHAT and CDR2 is FQNNGV. CDR3 sequence reads: CASSLGGSGYNEQFF. CDR3 nucleotides: TGTGCCAGCAGCTTAGGCGGGAGTGGCTACAATGAGCAGTTCTTC.

The gene calls are TRBV7-2 and TRBJ2-1, with TRBD1 identical over 9 bases. This CDR3 comprises 16 residues. CDR1 and CDR2 (germline): SGHTA, FQGNSA. V gave up 5 bases and J gave up 0 bases; unmatched junction bases: 5. CDR3 sequence (DNA): TGTGCCAGCAGCCTGCTGGGACAGGGCTCCTACAATGAGCAGTTCTTC. Protein sequence: CASSLLGQGSYNEQFF.

This chain joins TRBV4-2 and TRBJ2-1; 7 bases map to TRBD2. CDR3 size: 16 residues. V dropped 0 bases and J dropped 6; count of bases not matched to a gene: 8. The germline V gene encodes CDR1 LGHNA and CDR2 YNFKEQ. The CDR3 reads CASSQDGGSSTNEQFF. The CDR3 DNA sequence: TGTGCCAGCAGCCAAGACGGCGGGAGTTCCACCAATGAGCAGTTCTTC.

This clonotype has only a few counts. The chain uses TRBV12-3 or TRBV12-4 and TRBJ1-3; no firm D call. The V gene lost 6 bases and the J gene lost 3 bases, with 3 bases spanning the gap. The CDR3 spans 11 residues. CDR3 nucleotide sequence: TGTGCCAGCAGGATTGGAAACACCATATATTTT. Translated: CASRIGNTIYF.

This clonotype was counted only a few times. The J gene is TRBJ2-3, the V gene TRBV29-1; 8 nucleotides align to TRBD1. The CDR3 length is 13 residues. Germline CDR1 and CDR2: SQVTM and ANQGSEA. Trimming removed 7 bases from V and 0 bases from J; junction bases left unmatched: 3. The CDR3 spells CSGTGMSTDTQYF. The CDR3 DNA follows: TGCAGCGGGACAGGGATGAGCACAGATACGCAGTATTTT.

This clonotype was observed a handful of times. The chain joins TRBV12-3 or TRBV12-4 to TRBJ2-7; D gene uncertain. Between the trimmed V and J ends, which lost 2 bases and 7 bases, there was a span of 12 bases. The length of the CDR3 is 13 residues. In DNA, the CDR3 is TGTGCCAGCAGTTTATTCGGCAGGCCGGAGCAGTACTTC. It is translated as CASSLFGRPEQYF.